The clone carrying this T cell receptor beta chain was found many times. What it binds is not known. Primed by a sample-barcoded 5' primer and a J-beta primer mix, a second PCR proceeded for roughly 7 to 12 cycles. MiXCR was run by TCRdb on the 5' RACE reads, yielding one entry per CDR3 protein. This sample has 550,000 to 800,000 distinct CDR3 sequences; approximately 31% occur once, and the top ten carry about 16%. The CDR3 has 14 amino acids. CDR1 SEHNR and CDR2 FQNEAQ come from the germline V gene (reference sequence). V was trimmed by 4 bases and J by 3 bases, leaving 11 bases between them. The data are from a study of blood T cells in healthy people across ages. Findings and caveats of the study: Age showed a roughly linear inverse relationship with TCR beta diversity per million T cells.

The chain uses TRBV7-9 and TRBJ2-3; D may be TRBD1 (6 bases). Sequencing was carried out using blood. The TCR comes from a woman older than 75 in good health. This CDR3 reads CASSSTRGTDTQYF. The CDR3 nucleotides read TGTGCCAGCAGCTCCACCAGGGGAACAGATACGCAGTATTTT.